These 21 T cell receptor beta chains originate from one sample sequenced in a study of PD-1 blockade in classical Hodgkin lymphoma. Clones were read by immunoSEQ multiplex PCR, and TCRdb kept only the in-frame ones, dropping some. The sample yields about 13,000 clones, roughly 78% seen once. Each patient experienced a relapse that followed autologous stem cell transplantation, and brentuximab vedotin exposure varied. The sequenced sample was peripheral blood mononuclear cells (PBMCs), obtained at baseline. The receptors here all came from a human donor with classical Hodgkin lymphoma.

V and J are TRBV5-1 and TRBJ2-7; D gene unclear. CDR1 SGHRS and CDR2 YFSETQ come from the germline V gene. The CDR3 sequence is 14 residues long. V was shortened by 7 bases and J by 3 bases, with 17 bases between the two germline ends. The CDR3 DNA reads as TGCGCCAGCGGCCTCGATACTGGGGTCTACGAGCAGTACTTC. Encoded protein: CASGLDTGVYEQYF. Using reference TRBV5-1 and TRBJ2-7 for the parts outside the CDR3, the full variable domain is KAGVTQTPRYLIKTRGQQVTLSCSPISGHRSVSWYQQTPGQGLQFLFEYFSETQRNKGNFPGRFSGRQFSNSRSEMNVSTLELGDSALYLCASGLDTGVYEQYFGPGTRLTVT.

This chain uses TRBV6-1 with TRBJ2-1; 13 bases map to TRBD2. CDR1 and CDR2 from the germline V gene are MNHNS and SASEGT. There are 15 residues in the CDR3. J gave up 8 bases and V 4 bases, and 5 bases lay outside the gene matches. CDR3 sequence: CASSAGTSGVDEQFF. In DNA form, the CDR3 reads TGTGCCAGCAGTGCCGGGACTAGCGGGGTGGATGAGCAGTTCTTC.

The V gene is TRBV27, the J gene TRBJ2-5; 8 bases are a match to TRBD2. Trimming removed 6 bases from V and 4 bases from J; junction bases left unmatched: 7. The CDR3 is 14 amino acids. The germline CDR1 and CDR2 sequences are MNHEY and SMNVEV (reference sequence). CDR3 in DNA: TGTGCCAGCAGGGGCGGGGGGTCGGCAGAGACCCAGTACTTC. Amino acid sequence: CASRGGGSAETQYF.

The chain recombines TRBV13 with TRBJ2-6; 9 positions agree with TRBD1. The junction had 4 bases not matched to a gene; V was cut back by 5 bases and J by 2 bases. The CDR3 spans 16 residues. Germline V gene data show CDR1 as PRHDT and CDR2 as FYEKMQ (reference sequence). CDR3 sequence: CASSQGTGPGANVLTF. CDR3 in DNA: TGTGCCAGCAGCCAAGGGACAGGGCCTGGGGCCAACGTCCTGACTTTC.

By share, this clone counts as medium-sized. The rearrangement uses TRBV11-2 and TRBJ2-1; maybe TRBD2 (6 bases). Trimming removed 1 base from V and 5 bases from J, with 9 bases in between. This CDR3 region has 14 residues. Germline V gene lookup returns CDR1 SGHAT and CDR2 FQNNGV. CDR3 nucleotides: TGTGCCAGCAGCTTAGTTCTAGCGAACAATGAGCAGTTCTTC. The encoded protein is CASSLVLANNEQFF.

The DNA for the CDR3 is TGTGCCAGCCGGCTTAGCGGGGGGGCCATCTGGAATGAGCAGTTCTTC. Translated: CASRLSGGAIWNEQFF. The rearrangement joins TRBV5-4 to TRBJ2-1; 11 nucleotides line up with TRBD2. With V trimmed by 7 bases and J by 7 bases, 13 bases remained unmatched. Germline V lookup: CDR1 SGHNT, CDR2 YYREEE (reference sequence). The CDR3 has 16 residues. The full variable domain, with the rest looked up from reference TRBV5-4 and TRBJ2-1, is ETGVTQSPTHLIKTRGQQVTLRCSSQSGHNTVSWYQQALGQGPQFIFQYYREEENGRGNFPPRFSGLQFPNYSSELNVNALELDDSALYLCASRLSGGAIWNEQFFGPGTRLTVL.

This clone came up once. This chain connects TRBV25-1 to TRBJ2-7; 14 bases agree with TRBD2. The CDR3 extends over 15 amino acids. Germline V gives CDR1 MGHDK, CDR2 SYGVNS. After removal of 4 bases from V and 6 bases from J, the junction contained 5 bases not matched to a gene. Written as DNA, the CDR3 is TGTGCCAGCAGTGCCCGACTAGCGGGAGGGCCCGAGCAGTACTTC. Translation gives CASSARLAGGPEQYF.

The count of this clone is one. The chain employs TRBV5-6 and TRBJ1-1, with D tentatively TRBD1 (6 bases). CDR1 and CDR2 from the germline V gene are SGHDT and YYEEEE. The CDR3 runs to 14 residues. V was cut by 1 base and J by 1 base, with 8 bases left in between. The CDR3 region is CASSLTGQNTEAFF. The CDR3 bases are TGTGCCAGCAGCTTGACGGGACAGAACACTGAAGCTTTCTTT.

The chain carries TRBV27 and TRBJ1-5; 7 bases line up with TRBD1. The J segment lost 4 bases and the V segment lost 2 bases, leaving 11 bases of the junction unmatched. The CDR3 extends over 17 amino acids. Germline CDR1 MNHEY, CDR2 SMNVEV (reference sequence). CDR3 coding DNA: TGTGCCAGCAGTTTAGGTACAGGGGCGGCAGTTAATCAGCCCCAGCATTTT. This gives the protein CASSLGTGAAVNQPQHF.

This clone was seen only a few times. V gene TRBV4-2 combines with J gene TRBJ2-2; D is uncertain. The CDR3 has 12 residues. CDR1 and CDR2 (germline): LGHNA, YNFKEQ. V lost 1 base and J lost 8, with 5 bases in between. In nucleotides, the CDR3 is TGTGCCAGCAGCCAAGTCTCTGGGGAGCTGTTTTTT. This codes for CASSQVSGELFF.

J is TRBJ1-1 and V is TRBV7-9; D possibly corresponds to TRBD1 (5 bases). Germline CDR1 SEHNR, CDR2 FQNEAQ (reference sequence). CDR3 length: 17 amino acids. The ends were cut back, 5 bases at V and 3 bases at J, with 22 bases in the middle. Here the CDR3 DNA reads TGTGCCAGCAGCCCCCGGGGGGAGGTAGTATTGTACACTGAAGCTTTCTTT. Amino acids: CASSPRGEVVLYTEAFF.

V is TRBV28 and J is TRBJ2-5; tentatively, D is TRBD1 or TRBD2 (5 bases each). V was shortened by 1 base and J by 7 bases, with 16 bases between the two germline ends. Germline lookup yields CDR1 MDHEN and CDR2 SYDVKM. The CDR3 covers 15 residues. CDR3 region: CASSLYGTGFGTQYF. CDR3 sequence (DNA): TGTGCCAGCAGTTTATATGGGACGGGCTTTGGGACCCAGTACTTC.

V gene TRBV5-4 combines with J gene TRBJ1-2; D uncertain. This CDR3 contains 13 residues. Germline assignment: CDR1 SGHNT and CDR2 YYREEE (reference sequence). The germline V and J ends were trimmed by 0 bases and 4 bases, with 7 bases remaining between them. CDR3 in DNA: TGTGCCAGCAGCTTGGCAGCAGTCTATGGCTACACCTTC. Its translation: CASSLAAVYGYTF. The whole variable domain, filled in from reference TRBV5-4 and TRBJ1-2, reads ETGVTQSPTHLIKTRGQQVTLRCSSQSGHNTVSWYQQALGQGPQFIFQYYREEENGRGNFPPRFSGLQFPNYSSELNVNALELDDSALYLCASSLAAVYGYTFGSGTRLTVV.

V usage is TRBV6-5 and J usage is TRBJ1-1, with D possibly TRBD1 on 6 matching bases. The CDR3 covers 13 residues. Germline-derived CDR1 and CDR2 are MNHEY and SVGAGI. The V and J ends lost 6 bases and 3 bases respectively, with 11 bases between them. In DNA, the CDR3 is TGTGCCAGCAGCGGACAGTTGGACACTGAAGCTTTCTTT. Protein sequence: CASSGQLDTEAFF.

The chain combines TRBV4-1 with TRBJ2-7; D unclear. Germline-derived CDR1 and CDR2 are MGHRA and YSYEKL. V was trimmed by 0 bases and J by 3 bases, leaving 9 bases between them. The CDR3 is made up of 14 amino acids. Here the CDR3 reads CASSQDNLGYEQYF. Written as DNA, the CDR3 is TGCGCCAGCAGCCAAGATAACTTAGGCTACGAGCAGTACTTC.

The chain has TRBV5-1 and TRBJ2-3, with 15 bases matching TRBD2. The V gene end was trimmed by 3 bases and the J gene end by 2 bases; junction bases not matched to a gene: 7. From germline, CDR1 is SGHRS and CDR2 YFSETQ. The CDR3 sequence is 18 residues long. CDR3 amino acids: CASSSGLAGGPITDTQYF. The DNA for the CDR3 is TGCGCCAGCAGCTCGGGACTAGCGGGGGGCCCGATCACAGATACGCAGTATTTT. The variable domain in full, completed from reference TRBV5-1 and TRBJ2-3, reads KAGVTQTPRYLIKTRGQQVTLSCSPISGHRSVSWYQQTPGQGLQFLFEYFSETQRNKGNFPGRFSGRQFSNSRSEMNVSTLELGDSALYLCASSSGLAGGPITDTQYFGPGTRLTVL.

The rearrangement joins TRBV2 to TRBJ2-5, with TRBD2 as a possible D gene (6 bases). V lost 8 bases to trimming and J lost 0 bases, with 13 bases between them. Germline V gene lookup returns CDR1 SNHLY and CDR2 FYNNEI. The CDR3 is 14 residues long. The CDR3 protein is CASRTWGDQETQYF. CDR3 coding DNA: TGTGCCAGCCGGACTTGGGGGGACCAAGAGACCCAGTACTTC. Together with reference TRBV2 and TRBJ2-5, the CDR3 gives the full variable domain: EPEVTQTPSHQVTQMGQEVILRCVPISNHLYFYWYRQILGQKVEFLVSFYNNEISEKSEIFDDQFSVERPDGSNFTLKIRSTKLEDSAMYFCASRTWGDQETQYFGPGTRLLVL.

CDR3 in amino acids: CASSSSGALREKLFF. The CDR3 DNA follows: TGTGCCAGCAGTTCCTCAGGGGCCCTGCGGGAAAAACTGTTTTTT. The chain is built from TRBV28 and TRBJ1-4, with D perhaps TRBD1 (6 bases). The V gene lost 4 bases and the J gene lost 8 bases, with 17 bases spanning the gap. Germline lookup yields CDR1 MDHEN and CDR2 SYDVKM. This CDR3 region has 15 residues. Drawing the rest from reference TRBV28 and TRBJ1-4, the complete variable domain is DVKVTQSSRYLVKRTGEKVFLECVQDMDHENMFWYRQDPGLGLRLIYFSYDVKMKEKGDIPEGYSVSREKKERFSLILESASTNQTSMYLCASSSSGALREKLFFGSGTQLSVL.

CDR3 bases: TGTGCCTGGAGTGTATTTTGGGGAAATCCCTACGAGCAGTACTTC. It yields the protein CAWSVFWGNPYEQYF. V usage is TRBV30 and J usage is TRBJ2-7; D not resolved. This CDR3 spans 15 amino acids. V was shortened by 0 bases and J by 2 bases, with 14 bases between the two germline ends. The germline V gene has CDR1 GTSNPN and CDR2 SVGIG (reference sequence).

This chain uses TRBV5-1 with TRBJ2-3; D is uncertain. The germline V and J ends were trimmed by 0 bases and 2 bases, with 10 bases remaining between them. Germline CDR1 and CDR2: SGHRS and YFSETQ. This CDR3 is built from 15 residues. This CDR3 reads CASSLESRVTDTQYF. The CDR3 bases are TGCGCCAGCAGCTTGGAGTCGCGAGTCACAGATACGCAGTATTTT. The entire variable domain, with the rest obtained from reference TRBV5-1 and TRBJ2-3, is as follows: KAGVTQTPRYLIKTRGQQVTLSCSPISGHRSVSWYQQTPGQGLQFLFEYFSETQRNKGNFPGRFSGRQFSNSRSEMNVSTLELGDSALYLCASSLESRVTDTQYFGPGTRLTVL.

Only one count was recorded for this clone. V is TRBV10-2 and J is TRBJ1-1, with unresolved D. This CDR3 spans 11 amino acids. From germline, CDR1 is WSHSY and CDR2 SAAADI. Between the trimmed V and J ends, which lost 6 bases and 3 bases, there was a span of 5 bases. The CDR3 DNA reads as TGCGCCAGCAGACTAGACACTGAAGCTTTCTTT. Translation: CASRLDTEAFF.